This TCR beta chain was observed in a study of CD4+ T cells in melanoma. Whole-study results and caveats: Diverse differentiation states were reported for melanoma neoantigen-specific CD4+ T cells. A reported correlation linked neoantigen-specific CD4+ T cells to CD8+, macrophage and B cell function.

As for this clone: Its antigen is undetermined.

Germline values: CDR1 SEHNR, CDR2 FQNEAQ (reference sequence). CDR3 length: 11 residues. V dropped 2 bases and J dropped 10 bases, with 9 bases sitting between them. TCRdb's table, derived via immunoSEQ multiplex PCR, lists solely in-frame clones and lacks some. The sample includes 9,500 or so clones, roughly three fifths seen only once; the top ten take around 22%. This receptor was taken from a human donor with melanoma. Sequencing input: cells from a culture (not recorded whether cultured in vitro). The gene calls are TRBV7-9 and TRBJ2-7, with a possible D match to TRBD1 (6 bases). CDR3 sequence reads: CASSLRDNQYF. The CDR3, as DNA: TGTGCCAGCAGCTTAAGGGACAATCAGTACTTC.